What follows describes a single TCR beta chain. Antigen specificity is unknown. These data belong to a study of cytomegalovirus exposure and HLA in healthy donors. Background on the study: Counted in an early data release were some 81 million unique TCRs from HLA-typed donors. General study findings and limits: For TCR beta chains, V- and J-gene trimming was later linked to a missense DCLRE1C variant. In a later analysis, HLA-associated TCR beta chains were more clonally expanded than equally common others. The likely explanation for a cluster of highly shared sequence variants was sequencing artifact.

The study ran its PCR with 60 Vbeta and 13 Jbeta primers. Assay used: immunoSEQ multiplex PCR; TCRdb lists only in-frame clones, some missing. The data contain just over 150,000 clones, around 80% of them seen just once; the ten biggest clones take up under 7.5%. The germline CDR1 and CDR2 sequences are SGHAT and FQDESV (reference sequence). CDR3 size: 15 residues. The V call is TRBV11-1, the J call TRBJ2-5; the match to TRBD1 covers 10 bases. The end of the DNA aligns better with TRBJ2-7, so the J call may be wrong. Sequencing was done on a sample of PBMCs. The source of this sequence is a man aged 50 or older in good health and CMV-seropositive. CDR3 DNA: TGTGCCAGCAGCTCGGGACAGGGGTTCGGGTACGAGCAGTACTTC. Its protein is CASSSGQGFGYEQYF.